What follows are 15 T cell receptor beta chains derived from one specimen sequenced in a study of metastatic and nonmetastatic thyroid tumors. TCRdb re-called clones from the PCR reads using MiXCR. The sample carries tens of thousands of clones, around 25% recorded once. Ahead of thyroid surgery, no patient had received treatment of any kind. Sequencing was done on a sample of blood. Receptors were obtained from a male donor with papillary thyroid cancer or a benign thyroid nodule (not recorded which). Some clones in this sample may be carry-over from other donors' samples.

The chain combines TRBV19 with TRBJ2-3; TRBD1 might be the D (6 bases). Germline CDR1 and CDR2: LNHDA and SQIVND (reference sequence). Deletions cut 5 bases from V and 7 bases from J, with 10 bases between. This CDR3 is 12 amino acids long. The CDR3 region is CASSHRENTQYF. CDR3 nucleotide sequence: TGTGCCAGTAGTCACAGGGAAAATACGCAGTATTTT.

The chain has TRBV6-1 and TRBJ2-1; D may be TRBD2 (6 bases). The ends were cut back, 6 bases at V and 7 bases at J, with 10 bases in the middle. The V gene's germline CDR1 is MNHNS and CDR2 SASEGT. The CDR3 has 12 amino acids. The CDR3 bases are TGTGCCAGCAGAACGGGGGAGAATGAGCAGTTCTTC. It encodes CASRTGENEQFF.

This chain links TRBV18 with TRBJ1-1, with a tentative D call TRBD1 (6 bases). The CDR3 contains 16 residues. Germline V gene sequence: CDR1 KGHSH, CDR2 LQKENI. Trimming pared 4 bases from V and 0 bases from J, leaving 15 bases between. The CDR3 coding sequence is TGTGCCAGCTCACTCTTAGAGGACAGTGTGAACACTGAAGCTTTCTTT. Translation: CASSLLEDSVNTEAFF.

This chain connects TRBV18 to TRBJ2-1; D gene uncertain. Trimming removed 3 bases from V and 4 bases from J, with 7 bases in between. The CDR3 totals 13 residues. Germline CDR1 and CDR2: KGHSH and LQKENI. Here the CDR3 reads CASSPNQYNEQFF. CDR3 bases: TGTGCCAGCTCACCTAATCAGTACAATGAGCAGTTCTTC.

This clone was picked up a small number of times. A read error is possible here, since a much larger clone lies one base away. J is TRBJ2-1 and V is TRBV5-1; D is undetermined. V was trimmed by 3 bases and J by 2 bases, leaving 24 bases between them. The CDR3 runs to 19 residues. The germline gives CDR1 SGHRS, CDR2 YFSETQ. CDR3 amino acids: CASSSLGLVEVSTYNEQFF. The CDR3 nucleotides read TGCGCCAGCAGCTCCCTGGGATTGGTCGAAGTCTCAACCTACAATGAGCAGTTCTTC.

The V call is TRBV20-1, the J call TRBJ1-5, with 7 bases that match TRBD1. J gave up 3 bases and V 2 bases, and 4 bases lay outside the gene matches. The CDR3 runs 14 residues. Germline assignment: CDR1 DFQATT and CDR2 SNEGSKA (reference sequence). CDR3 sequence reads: CSARPTGNNQPQHF. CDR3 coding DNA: TGCAGTGCTAGACCGACAGGGAACAATCAGCCCCAGCATTTT.

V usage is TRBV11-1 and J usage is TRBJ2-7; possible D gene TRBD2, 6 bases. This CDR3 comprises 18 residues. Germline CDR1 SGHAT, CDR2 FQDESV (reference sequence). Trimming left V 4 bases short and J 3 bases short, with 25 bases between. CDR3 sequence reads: CASSSPGLPRGRHYEQYF. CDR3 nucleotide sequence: TGTGCCAGCAGCTCACCGGGACTTCCCCGGGGGAGGCACTACGAGCAGTACTTC.

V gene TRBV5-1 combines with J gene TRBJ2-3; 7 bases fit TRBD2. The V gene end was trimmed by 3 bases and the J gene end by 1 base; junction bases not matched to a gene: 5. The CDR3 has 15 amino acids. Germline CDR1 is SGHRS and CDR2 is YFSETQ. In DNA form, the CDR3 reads TGCGCCAGCAGCTCGACTAGCTGGGGCACAGATACGCAGTATTTT. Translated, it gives CASSSTSWGTDTQYF.

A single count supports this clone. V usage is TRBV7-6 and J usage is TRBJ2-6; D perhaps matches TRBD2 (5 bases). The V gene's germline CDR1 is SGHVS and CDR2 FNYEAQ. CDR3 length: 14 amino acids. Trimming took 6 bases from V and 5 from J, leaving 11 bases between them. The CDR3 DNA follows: TGTGCCAGCAGGAGGGAGACTAGGGCCAACGTCCTGACTTTC. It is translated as CASRRETRANVLTF.

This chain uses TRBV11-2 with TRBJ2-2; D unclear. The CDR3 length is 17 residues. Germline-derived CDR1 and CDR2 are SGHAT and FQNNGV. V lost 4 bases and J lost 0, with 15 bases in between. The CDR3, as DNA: TGTGCCAGCAGCTCCAGTCGAAGGGTTCCGAACACCGGGGAGCTGTTTTTT. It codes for CASSSSRRVPNTGELFF.

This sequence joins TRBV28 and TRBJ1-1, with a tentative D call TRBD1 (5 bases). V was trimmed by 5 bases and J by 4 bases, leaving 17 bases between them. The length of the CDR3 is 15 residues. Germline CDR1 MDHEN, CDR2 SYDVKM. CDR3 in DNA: TGTGCCAGCAGTCCCGGGGACCTTCAGGCCACTGAAGCTTTCTTT. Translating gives CASSPGDLQATEAFF. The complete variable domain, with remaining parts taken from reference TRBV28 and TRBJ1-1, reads DVKVTQSSRYLVKRTGEKVFLECVQDMDHENMFWYRQDPGLGLRLIYFSYDVKMKEKGDIPEGYSVSREKKERFSLILESASTNQTSMYLCASSPGDLQATEAFFGQGTRLTVV.

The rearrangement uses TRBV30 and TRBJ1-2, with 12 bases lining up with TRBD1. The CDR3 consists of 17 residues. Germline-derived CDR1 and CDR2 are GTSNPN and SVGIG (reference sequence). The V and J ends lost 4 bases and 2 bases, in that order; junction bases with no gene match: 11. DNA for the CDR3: TGTGCCTGGACCAACTCAGGGACAGGGGGCTTAAACTATGGCTACACCTTC. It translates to CAWTNSGTGGLNYGYTF. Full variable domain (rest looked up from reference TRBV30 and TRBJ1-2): SQTIHQWPATLVQPVGSPLSLECTVEGTSNPNLYWYRQAAGRGLQLLFYSVGIGQISSEVPQNLSASRPQDRQFILSSKKLLLSDSGFYLCAWTNSGTGGLNYGYTFGSGTRLTVV.

CDR3 in amino acids: CASSIGPGTTNTGELFF. CDR3 in DNA: TGTGCCAGTAGTATAGGCCCCGGGACAACGAACACCGGGGAGCTGTTTTTT. The chain employs TRBV19 and TRBJ2-2; weak D call: TRBD1 (6 bases). The CDR3 length is 17 residues. Trimming shortened V by 1 base and J by 0 bases, and 12 bases separated the two germline ends. Per the germline V gene, CDR1 is LNHDA and CDR2 is SQIVND (reference sequence).

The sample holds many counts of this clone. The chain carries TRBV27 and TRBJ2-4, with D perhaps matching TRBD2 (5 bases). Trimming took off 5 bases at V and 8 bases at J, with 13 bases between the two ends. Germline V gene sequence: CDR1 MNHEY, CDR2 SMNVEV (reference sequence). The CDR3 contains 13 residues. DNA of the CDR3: TGTGCCAGCAGTCCCTCTCAGAGGGACATTCAGTACTTC. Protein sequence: CASSPSQRDIQYF.

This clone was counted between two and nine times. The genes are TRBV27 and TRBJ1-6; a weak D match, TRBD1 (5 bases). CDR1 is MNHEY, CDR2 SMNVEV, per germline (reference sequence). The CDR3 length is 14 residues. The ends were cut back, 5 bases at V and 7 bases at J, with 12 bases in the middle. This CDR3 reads CASSPGTSNSPLHF. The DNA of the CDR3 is TGTGCCAGCAGTCCTGGGACCTCCAATTCACCCCTCCACTTT.